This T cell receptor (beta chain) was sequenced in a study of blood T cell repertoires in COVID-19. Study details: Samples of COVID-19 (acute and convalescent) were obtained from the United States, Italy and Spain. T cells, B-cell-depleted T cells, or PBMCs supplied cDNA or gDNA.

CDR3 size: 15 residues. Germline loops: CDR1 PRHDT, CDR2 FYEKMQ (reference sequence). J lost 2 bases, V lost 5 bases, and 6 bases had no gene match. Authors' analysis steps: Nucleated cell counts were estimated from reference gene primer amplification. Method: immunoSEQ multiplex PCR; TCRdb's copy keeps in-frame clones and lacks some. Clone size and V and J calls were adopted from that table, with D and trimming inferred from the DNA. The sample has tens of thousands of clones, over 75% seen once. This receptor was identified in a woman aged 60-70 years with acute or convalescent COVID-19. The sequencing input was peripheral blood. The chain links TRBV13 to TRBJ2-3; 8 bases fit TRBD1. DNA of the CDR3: TGTGCCAGCAGCCTCCGGACAGGGAACACAGATACGCAGTATTTT. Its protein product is CASSLRTGNTDTQYF.